This record looks at one T cell receptor beta chain sequence and its context. Its antigen is as yet unknown. The source of the sample is a study of blood T cells in healthy people across ages. General study findings and limits: Naive and antigen-experienced cells were not separated, limiting conclusive comparison. Naive T cell percentage and TCR beta diversity correlated strongly. Underestimates were what the diversity estimates from one million T cells were considered to be. Long-lived and aged donors differed, with more naive CD4+ cells and higher diversity in the long-lived.

PCR was performed a second time for roughly 6 to 12 cycles using a sample-barcoded 5' primer and a J-beta primer mix. TCRdb independently ran MiXCR on the 5' RACE reads; one entry per CDR3 protein. The sample contains about 1,500,000 distinct CDR3 sequences, 42% of which appear only once. V lost 4 bases and J lost 2; bases outside the gene matches: 5. Germline V gives CDR1 DFQATT, CDR2 SNEGSKA (reference sequence). The CDR3 has 14 amino acids. The sample taken for sequencing was blood. This chain connects TRBV20-1 to TRBJ1-3, with TRBD1 matching over 7 bases. The clonotype comes from a woman in her late teens or twenties in good health. The CDR3 sequence: CSANPTGTGNTIYF. CDR3 nucleotide sequence: TGCAGTGCTAACCCGACAGGGACTGGAAACACCATATATTTT.